This T cell receptor beta chain was found in a study of long-term antiretroviral therapy in people with HIV. Remarks on this clone: The antigen is undetermined.

At survey level, the immunoSEQ assay was run in its v3.0 version. Only in-frame clones appear in the TCRdb table, and some are missing; sequencing was by immunoSEQ multiplex PCR. The sample holds 20,000 or so clones; 81% are singletons and the top ten take around 6.1%. Study-level results: Blood specimens, gathered between about 2003 and 2018, were possibly obtained under older ART regimens. Pre-ART-expanded clones dominated the repertoire at all time points. No data on ART adherence, viral resistance or therapy changes.

Sequences were derived from unsorted PBMCs, sampled 4.4 years after starting antiretroviral therapy. The sequence came from a young man with HIV.

The CDR3 DNA reads TGTGCCAGCAGCTATACTACAGGGGGCAGCCGCGAGACCCAGTACTTC. Translation: CASSYTTGGSRETQYF. The chain combines TRBV7-9 with TRBJ2-5, with 9 bases aligning to TRBD1. V lost 4 bases, J lost 5 bases, and 11 bases stayed unmatched. The germline CDR1 and CDR2 sequences are SEHNR and FQNEAQ (reference sequence). The CDR3 sequence is 16 residues long.